The 30 T cell receptor beta chains below come from one sample, sequenced in a study of CD8+ T cells in alopecia areata. Reverse transcription of extracted RNA yielded cDNA, which provided the sequencing template. Using immunoSEQ multiplex PCR, the repertoire was profiled, and TCRdb retains in-frame clones only, with some absent. The sample gives approximately 200,000 clones, about 62% of which show up once; approximately 5.1% is in the top ten. The treatment: oral pan-JAK inhibitor, 5-10 mg twice daily. Sequencing was performed on CD4+ T cells sorted from blood, taken at week 24, from a patient treated with tofacitinib. The origin of the receptors is a human donor with alopecia areata.

The V gene is TRBV5-1, the J gene TRBJ2-1; 7 bases fit TRBD2. After removal of 0 bases from V and 3 bases from J, the junction contained 3 bases not matched to a gene. CDR1 SGHRS and CDR2 YFSETQ come from the germline V gene. This CDR3 has 15 residues. The CDR3: CASSLASGDYNEQFF. For the CDR3, the DNA is TGCGCCAGCAGCTTGGCTAGCGGAGACTACAATGAGCAGTTCTTC.

The chain is built from TRBV4-2 and TRBJ1-5; possibly TRBD1 for D (6 bases). This CDR3 spans 14 amino acids. V shed 1 base and J shed 2 bases, with 6 bases lying between them. CDR1 LGHNA and CDR2 YNFKEQ come from the germline V gene. CDR3 residues: CASSQGTGNQPQHF. The CDR3 coding sequence is TGTGCCAGCAGCCAAGGGACAGGCAATCAGCCCCAGCATTTT.

The rearrangement uses TRBV18 and TRBJ1-5; 8 bases are shared with TRBD1. V trimming: 3 bases; J trimming: 0 bases; junction bases outside the gene matches: 4. This CDR3 contains 16 residues. Germline assignment: CDR1 KGHSH and CDR2 LQKENI. The CDR3 spells CASSPMTGVSNQPQHF. For the CDR3, the DNA is TGTGCCAGCTCACCCATGACAGGGGTTAGCAATCAGCCCCAGCATTTT.

The CDR3 loop is CASSLATVAGELFF. Written as DNA, the CDR3 is TGCGCCAGCAGCTTGGCGACCGTAGCCGGGGAGCTGTTTTTT. The chain recombines TRBV5-1 with TRBJ2-2, with D unclear. Germline V lookup: CDR1 SGHRS, CDR2 YFSETQ. Trimming shortened V by 0 bases and J by 6 bases, and 9 bases separated the two germline ends. This CDR3 is 14 amino acids long.

The gene calls are TRBV5-6 and TRBJ2-1, with D possibly TRBD1 on 6 matching bases. This CDR3 has 16 residues. Germline lookup yields CDR1 SGHDT and CDR2 YYEEEE. Trimming removed 5 bases from V and 6 bases from J, with 21 bases in between. The CDR3 DNA follows: TGTGCCAGCAGGACAAAACAGGGCGAGTCTTTCAATGAGCAGTTCTTC. Encoded protein: CASRTKQGESFNEQFF. Variable domain in full (rest from reference TRBV5-6 and TRBJ2-1): DAGVTQSPTHLIKTRGQQVTLRCSPKSGHDTVSWYQQALGQGPQFIFQYYEEEERQRGNFPDRFSGHQFPNYSSELNVNALLLGDSALYLCASRTKQGESFNEQFFGPGTRLTVL.

The chain joins TRBV29-1 to TRBJ2-1; 9 nucleotides align to TRBD1. Germline trimming cut 7 bases from V and 7 bases from J; bases unmatched to any gene: 8. The CDR3 sequence is 13 residues long. The germline V gene encodes CDR1 SQVTM and CDR2 ANQGSEA. The CDR3, as DNA: TGCAGCGCCGCCGGGACAGGGCGAAATGAGCAGTTCTTC. Amino acid sequence: CSAAGTGRNEQFF.

This clone was detected a few times. The V call is TRBV28, the J call TRBJ2-3; D is possibly TRBD1 (6 bases). V was trimmed by 6 bases and J by 3 bases, leaving 10 bases between them. The CDR3 runs to 13 residues. In germline, CDR1 is MDHEN, CDR2 SYDVKM. CDR3 sequence (DNA): TGTGCCAGCAGGCAACAGGGAACAGATACGCAGTATTTT. Its protein is CASRQQGTDTQYF.

J is TRBJ1-5 and V is TRBV7-2; D remains unclear. Trimming left V 4 bases short and J 2 bases short, with 3 bases between. Germline-derived CDR1 and CDR2 are SGHTA and FQGNSA. There are 12 residues in the CDR3. The CDR3 is CASSSGNQPQHF. DNA for the CDR3: TGTGCCAGCAGCTCCGGCAATCAGCCCCAGCATTTT.

This clone was seen only a few times. This chain connects TRBV2 to TRBJ2-3; no clear D. Germline CDR1 SNHLY, CDR2 FYNNEI. The CDR3 is 14 residues long. V gave up 2 bases and J gave up 2 bases, with 8 bases separating them. The CDR3 spells CASSELRATDTQYF. Here the CDR3 DNA reads TGTGCCAGCAGTGAATTGCGCGCCACAGATACGCAGTATTTT.

This clone was seen a few times. This chain uses TRBV27 with TRBJ2-4; perhaps TRBD2 as D (5 bases). V was shortened by 11 bases and J by 1 base, with 9 bases between the two germline ends. The CDR3 covers 12 residues. Germline values: CDR1 MNHEY, CDR2 SMNVEV (reference sequence). The CDR3 is CAEGSAKNIQYF. In nucleotides, the CDR3 is TGTGCCGAGGGTTCGGCCAAAAACATTCAGTACTTC.

The V call is TRBV5-6, the J call TRBJ2-7; D is undetermined. CDR1 is SGHDT and CDR2 is YYEEEE in the germline V gene. V dropped 1 base and J dropped 1 base, with 3 bases sitting between them. The CDR3 is made up of 12 amino acids. CDR3 coding DNA: TGTGCCAGCAGCTTGTGGTCCTACGAGCAGTACTTC. Its protein is CASSLWSYEQYF.

This chain uses TRBV4-1 with TRBJ2-5, with D possibly TRBD1 on 5 matching bases. The CDR3 extends over 14 amino acids. V was trimmed by 1 base and J by 2 bases, leaving 8 bases between them. Germline V gene lookup returns CDR1 MGHRA and CDR2 YSYEKL. The CDR3 sequence: CASSQVPGQETQYF. The DNA of the CDR3 is TGCGCCAGCAGCCAAGTCCCAGGGCAAGAGACCCAGTACTTC.

V is TRBV5-1 and J is TRBJ2-5, with D possibly TRBD2 on 7 matching bases. Germline V gene sequence: CDR1 SGHRS, CDR2 YFSETQ. This CDR3 region has 16 residues. V gave up 4 bases and J gave up 2 bases, with 18 bases separating them. The CDR3 DNA reads as TGCGCCAGCAGCAGCTACAGGGAGGGAGGTCAAGAGACCCAGTACTTC. It yields the protein CASSSYREGGQETQYF.

As regards this clone: The same CDR3 also results from other DNA sequences found in this sample. This sequence joins TRBV2 and TRBJ2-7; D gene uncertain. Germline V gives CDR1 SNHLY, CDR2 FYNNEI. This CDR3 has 11 residues. Trimming left V 4 bases short and J 4 bases short, with 5 bases between. CDR3 amino acids: CASSARYEQYF. The CDR3, as DNA: TGTGCCAGCAGTGCGAGGTACGAGCAGTACTTC.

V usage is TRBV7-2 and J usage is TRBJ1-1, with a weak D call TRBD1 (5 bases). The germline CDR1 and CDR2 sequences are SGHTA and FQGNSA. V gave up 4 bases and J gave up 5 bases, with 17 bases separating them. This CDR3 is built from 15 residues. Here the CDR3 DNA reads TGTGCCAGCAGCTCCATAGGGGCGGGGAAAACTGAAGCTTTCTTT. Translating gives CASSSIGAGKTEAFF.

This rearrangement joins TRBV5-1 to TRBJ2-5; D perhaps matches TRBD2 (6 bases). Trimming stripped 1 base from V and 5 bases from J, with 15 bases between. The germline V gene encodes CDR1 SGHRS and CDR2 YFSETQ. The CDR3 sequence is 15 residues long. The CDR3 nucleotides are TGCGCCAGCAGCTTGTGGGCCGGGACTGGGGAGACCCAGTACTTC. This encodes CASSLWAGTGETQYF. The variable domain in full, with the rest retrieved from reference TRBV5-1 and TRBJ2-5, is KAGVTQTPRYLIKTRGQQVTLSCSPISGHRSVSWYQQTPGQGLQFLFEYFSETQRNKGNFPGRFSGRQFSNSRSEMNVSTLELGDSALYLCASSLWAGTGETQYFGPGTRLLVL.

The rearrangement joins TRBV5-6 to TRBJ2-3; 8 nucleotides align to TRBD1. The germline V gene encodes CDR1 SGHDT and CDR2 YYEEEE. V lost 0 bases, J lost 7 bases, and 10 bases stayed unmatched. This CDR3 has 16 residues. For the CDR3, the DNA is TGTGCCAGCAGCTTGGGGGGACCGACAGGGGCTAATACGCAGTATTTT. Translating gives CASSLGGPTGANTQYF. Using reference TRBV5-6 and TRBJ2-3 for the parts outside the CDR3, the full variable domain is DAGVTQSPTHLIKTRGQQVTLRCSPKSGHDTVSWYQQALGQGPQFIFQYYEEEERQRGNFPDRFSGHQFPNYSSELNVNALLLGDSALYLCASSLGGPTGANTQYFGPGTRLTVL.

This clone turned up a few times. The genes are TRBV5-1 and TRBJ2-3; the D is unclear. This CDR3 comprises 12 residues. Germline V gene data show CDR1 as SGHRS and CDR2 as YFSETQ. V gave up 0 bases and J gave up 2 bases, with 1 base separating them. The CDR3 loop reads CASSLATDTQYF. Written as DNA, the CDR3 is TGCGCCAGCAGCTTGGCCACAGATACGCAGTATTTT. The entire variable domain, with the rest obtained from reference TRBV5-1 and TRBJ2-3, is as follows: KAGVTQTPRYLIKTRGQQVTLSCSPISGHRSVSWYQQTPGQGLQFLFEYFSETQRNKGNFPGRFSGRQFSNSRSEMNVSTLELGDSALYLCASSLATDTQYFGPGTRLTVL.

This sequence joins TRBV7-2 and TRBJ1-5, with 10 bases matching TRBD1. Germline values: CDR1 SGHTA, CDR2 FQGNSA. This CDR3 region has 15 residues. The junction had 8 bases not matched to a gene; V was cut back by 5 bases and J by 7 bases. The CDR3 spells CASSPRQGAGQPQHF. The CDR3 DNA is TGTGCCAGCAGCCCCAGACAGGGGGCAGGACAGCCCCAGCATTTT.

This clone appeared once. The chain is built from TRBV29-1 and TRBJ1-2, with no clear D. CDR1 and CDR2 from the germline V gene are SQVTM and ANQGSEA. The CDR3 totals 12 residues. The germline V and J ends were trimmed by 5 bases and 10 bases, with 17 bases remaining between them. In DNA, the CDR3 is TGCAGCGTTAACGGGGAGGCGCGGCCCTACACCTTC. This encodes CSVNGEARPYTF.

The rearrangement uses TRBV20-1 and TRBJ2-5; possibly TRBD2 for D (5 bases). Deletions cut 3 bases from V and 9 bases from J, with 11 bases between. Germline CDR1 DFQATT, CDR2 SNEGSKA (reference sequence). The CDR3 is made up of 11 amino acids. The DNA of the CDR3 is TGCAGTGCTAGGCCATCGGGGTCCCAGTACTTC. Protein product: CSARPSGSQYF.

V gene TRBV29-1 combines with J gene TRBJ2-5; 8 bases fit TRBD1. The J segment lost 4 bases and the V segment lost 5 bases, leaving 6 bases of the junction unmatched. Per the germline V gene, CDR1 is SQVTM and CDR2 is ANQGSEA. This CDR3 spans 13 amino acids. CDR3: CSVSNRGLETQYF. DNA for the CDR3: TGCAGCGTTAGTAACAGGGGGTTAGAGACCCAGTACTTC.

In its sample, this clone was seen a few times. The V gene is TRBV23-1, the J gene TRBJ2-2; D remains ambiguous. TRBV23-1 is marked as an open reading frame, function uncertain. V was shortened by 2 bases and J by 7 bases, with 8 bases between the two germline ends. The CDR3 is 13 amino acids. The CDR3 DNA sequence: TGCGCCAGCAGTCAAAGTGGGTTCGGGGAGCTGTTTTTT. Translated, it gives CASSQSGFGELFF.

Here the CDR3 DNA reads TGCGCCAGCAGCCAAGCTCTTGGCAATCAGCCCCAGCATTTT. Protein sequence: CASSQALGNQPQHF. The chain combines TRBV4-1 with TRBJ1-5, with D hard to call. There are 14 residues in the CDR3. Between the trimmed V and J ends, which lost 1 base and 2 bases, there was a span of 6 bases. Germline lookup yields CDR1 MGHRA and CDR2 YSYEKL.

The CDR3 spells CASSLVQGTDTDTQYF. The DNA for the CDR3 is TGTGCCAGCAGCCTCGTACAGGGGACCGACACAGATACGCAGTATTTT. The chain has TRBV6-4 and TRBJ2-3; 7 positions match TRBD1. CDR1 is MRHNA, CDR2 SNTAGT, per germline. CDR3 length: 16 residues. Unmatched junction bases numbered 11, after V lost 6 bases and J lost 2 bases.

The gene calls are TRBV5-1 and TRBJ2-7; D might be TRBD1 (6 bases). Germline CDR1 and CDR2: SGHRS and YFSETQ. Trimming removed 0 bases from V and 2 bases from J, with 15 bases in between. The CDR3 loop spans 16 amino acids. The CDR3 DNA is TGCGCCAGCAGCTTGGTCTTAGGGACACATACCTACGAGCAGTACTTC. Its translation: CASSLVLGTHTYEQYF.

The chain carries TRBV10-3 and TRBJ1-1; D is perhaps TRBD1 (6 bases). This CDR3 has 16 amino acids. Trimming removed 4 bases from V and 6 bases from J, with 21 bases in between. Germline loops: CDR1 ENHRY, CDR2 SYGVKD. CDR3 bases: TGTGCCATCAGTGGGGTGAGGGGGAGGGATGATCCTGAAGCTTTCTTT. Residues: CAISGVRGRDDPEAFF.

This chain connects TRBV2 to TRBJ1-6; D remains ambiguous. The CDR3 sequence is 16 residues long. Per the germline V gene, CDR1 is SNHLY and CDR2 is FYNNEI. V dropped 2 bases and J dropped 9 bases, with 17 bases sitting between them. CDR3: CASSEIRANLGSPLHF. The CDR3, as DNA: TGTGCCAGCAGTGAAATAAGGGCAAACTTAGGTTCACCCCTCCACTTT.

This clone was seen just once. V is TRBV5-4 and J is TRBJ2-3, with 9 bases lining up with TRBD2. The CDR3 has 16 amino acids. V dropped 0 bases and J dropped 3; count of bases not matched to a gene: 5. Germline CDR1 reads SGHNT; CDR2 reads YYREEE (reference sequence). The CDR3 bases are TGTGCCAGCAGCTTGGAGTGGCGGGGGGGAACAGATACGCAGTATTTT. Protein product: CASSLEWRGGTDTQYF.

This chain uses TRBV11-2 with TRBJ2-1, with 7 bases that match TRBD2. Germline values: CDR1 SGHAT, CDR2 FQNNGV. With V trimmed by 5 bases and J by 15 bases, 13 bases remained unmatched. This CDR3 has 13 residues. This CDR3 reads CASSPQRDRGRFF. The CDR3 DNA reads TGTGCCAGCAGCCCGCAGCGGGATCGGGGACGGTTCTTC.